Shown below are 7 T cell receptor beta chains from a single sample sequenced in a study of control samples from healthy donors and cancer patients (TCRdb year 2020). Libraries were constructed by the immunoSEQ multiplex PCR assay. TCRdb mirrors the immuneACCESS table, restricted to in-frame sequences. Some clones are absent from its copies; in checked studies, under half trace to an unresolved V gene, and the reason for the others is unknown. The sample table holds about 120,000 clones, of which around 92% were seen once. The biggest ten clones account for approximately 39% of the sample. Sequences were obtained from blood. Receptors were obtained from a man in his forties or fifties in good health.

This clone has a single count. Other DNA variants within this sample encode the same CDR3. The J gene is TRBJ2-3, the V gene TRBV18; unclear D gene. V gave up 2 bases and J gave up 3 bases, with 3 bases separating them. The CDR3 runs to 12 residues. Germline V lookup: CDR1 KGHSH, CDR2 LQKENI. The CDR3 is CASSPRTDTQYF. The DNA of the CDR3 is TGTGCCAGCTCACCAAGAACAGATACGCAGTATTTT.

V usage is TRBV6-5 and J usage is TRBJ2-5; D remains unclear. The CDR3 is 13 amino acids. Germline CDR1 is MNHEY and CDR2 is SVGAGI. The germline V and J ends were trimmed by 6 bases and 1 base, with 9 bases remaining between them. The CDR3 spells CASSRLIQETQYF. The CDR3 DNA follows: TGTGCCAGCAGCCGTTTAATCCAAGAGACCCAGTACTTC.

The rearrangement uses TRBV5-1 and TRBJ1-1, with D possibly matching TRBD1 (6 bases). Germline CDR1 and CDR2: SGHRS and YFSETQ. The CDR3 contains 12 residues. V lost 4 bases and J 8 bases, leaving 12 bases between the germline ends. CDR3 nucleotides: TGCGCCAGCAGCCTCACAGGGTTGGAAGCTTTCTTT. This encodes CASSLTGLEAFF.

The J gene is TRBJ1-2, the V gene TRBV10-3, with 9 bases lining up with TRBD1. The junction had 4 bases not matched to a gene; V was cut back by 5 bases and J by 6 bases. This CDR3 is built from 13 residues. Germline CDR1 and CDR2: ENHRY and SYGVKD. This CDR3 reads CAISTGQGDGYTF. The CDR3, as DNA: TGTGCCATCAGTACGGGACAGGGAGATGGCTACACCTTC.

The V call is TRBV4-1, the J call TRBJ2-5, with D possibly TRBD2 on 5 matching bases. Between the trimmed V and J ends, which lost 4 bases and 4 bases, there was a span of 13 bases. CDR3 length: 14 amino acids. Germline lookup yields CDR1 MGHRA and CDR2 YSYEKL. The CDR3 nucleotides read TGCGCCAGCAGCCCCCCGGGGATAGTAGAGACCCAGTACTTC. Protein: CASSPPGIVETQYF.

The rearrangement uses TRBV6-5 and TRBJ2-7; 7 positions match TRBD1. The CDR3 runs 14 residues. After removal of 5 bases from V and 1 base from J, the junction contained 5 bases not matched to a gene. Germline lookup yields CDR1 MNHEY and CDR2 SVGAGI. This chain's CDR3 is CASSPDRISYEQYF. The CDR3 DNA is TGTGCCAGCAGTCCGGACAGGATTTCCTACGAGCAGTACTTC.

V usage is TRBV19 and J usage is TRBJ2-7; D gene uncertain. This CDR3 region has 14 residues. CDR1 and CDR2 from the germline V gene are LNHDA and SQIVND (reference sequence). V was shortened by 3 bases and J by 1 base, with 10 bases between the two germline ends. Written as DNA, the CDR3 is TGTGCCAGTAGTATTATGGCTGAGTCCTACGAGCAGTACTTC. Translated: CASSIMAESYEQYF. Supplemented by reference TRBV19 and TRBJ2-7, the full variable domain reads DGGITQSPKYLFRKEGQNVTLSCEQNLNHDAMYWYRQDPGQGLRLIYYSQIVNDFQKGDIAEGYSVSREKKESFPLTVTSAQKNPTAFYLCASSIMAESYEQYFGPGTRLTVT.